This entry concerns a single T cell receptor beta chain. Antigen specificity is unknown. Profiled with immunoSEQ multiplex PCR; TCRdb holds only in-frame clones, not every one. Of under 150,000 clones listed, roughly 88% are singletons. This sample is drawn from a study of Ad26.COV2.S vaccination and SARS-CoV-2 variants. Study-wide results and caveats: Spike-specific TCR breadth was greater in vaccine than placebo recipients. Whether participants received vaccine or placebo, their non-spike TCR breadth was similar.

Deletions cut 0 bases from V and 2 bases from J, with 15 bases between. Looked up from germline, CDR1 is SGHRS and CDR2 is YFSETQ. The CDR3 runs to 17 residues. This specimen was peripheral blood, taken after recovery from COVID-19. The chain recombines TRBV5-1 with TRBJ2-1; possible D gene TRBD1, 6 bases. This receptor was identified in a human donor who had recovered from COVID-19. DNA of the CDR3: TGCGCCAGCAGCTTGGCCGGGACATTGAGGACCTACAATGAGCAGTTCTTC. As protein: CASSLAGTLRTYNEQFF.